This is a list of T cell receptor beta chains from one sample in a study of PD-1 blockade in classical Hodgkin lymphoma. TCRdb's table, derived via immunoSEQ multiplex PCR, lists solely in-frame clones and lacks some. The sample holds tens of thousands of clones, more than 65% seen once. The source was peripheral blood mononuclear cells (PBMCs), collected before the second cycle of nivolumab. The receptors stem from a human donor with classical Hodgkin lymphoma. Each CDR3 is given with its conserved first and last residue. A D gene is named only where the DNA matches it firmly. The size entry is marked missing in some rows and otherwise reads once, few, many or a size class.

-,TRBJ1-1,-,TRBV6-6,TGTGCCAGCAGTTACTCGGAAACAAAAGCTTTCTTT,CASSYSETKAFF
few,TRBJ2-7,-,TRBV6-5,TGTGCCAGCAGCTCCAGCGAACACCAGCAGTACTTC,CASSSSEHQQYF
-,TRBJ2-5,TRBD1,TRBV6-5,TGTGCCAGCAGTGCTGCGTGGACAGGGGAAGCGACCCAGTACTTC,CASSAAWTGEATQYF
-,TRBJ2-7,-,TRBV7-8,TGTGCCAGCAGCTTAGGTGCTGCGGCGGGTAATGGGCAGTACTTC,CASSLGAAAGNGQYF
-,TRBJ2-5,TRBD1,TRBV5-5,TGTGCCAGCAGCGAGCCTCGGGACAGGGTATTAGAGACCCAGTACTTC,CASSEPRDRVLETQYF
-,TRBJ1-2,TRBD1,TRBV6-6,TGTGCCAGCAGTTCAAGACAGGGGAATGGCTACACCTTC,CASSSRQGNGYTF
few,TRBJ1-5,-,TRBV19,TGTGCCAGTAGTATTGGGACACCATTGAGCAATCAGCCCCAGCATTTT,CASSIGTPLSNQPQHF
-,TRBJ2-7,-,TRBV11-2,TGTGCCAGCAGCCAACACCCCGCCTACGAGCAGTACTTC,CASSQHPAYEQYF
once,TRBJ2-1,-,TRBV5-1,TGCGCCAGCAGCTCCGACGGCTTTCGTTACAATGAGCAGTTCTTC,CASSSDGFRYNEQFF
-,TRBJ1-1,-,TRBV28,TGTGCCAGCAGTTTAGACGGGACTGTCCGGGAAGCTTTCTTT,CASSLDGTVREAFF
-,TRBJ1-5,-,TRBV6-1,TGTGCCAGCAGTCCGGGGCACAGCCAGCCCCAGCATTTT,CASSPGHSQPQHF
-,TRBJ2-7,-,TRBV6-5,TGTGCCAGCAGGGGAGGCTACGAGCAGTACTTC,CASRGGYEQYF
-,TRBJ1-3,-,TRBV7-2,TGTGCCAGCAGCTTAATGGGGGCGCAAGGAAACACCATATATTTT,CASSLMGAQGNTIYF
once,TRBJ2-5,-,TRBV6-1,TGTGCCAGCAGTGAAATGGGCCCCATGCAAGAGACCCAGTACTTC,CASSEMGPMQETQYF
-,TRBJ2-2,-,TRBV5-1,TGCGCCAGCAGCGATCAGGGAATCGGGGAGCTGTTTTTT,CASSDQGIGELFF
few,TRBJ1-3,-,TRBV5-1,TGCGCCAGCAGCTTCGGGGAAGTTTCTGGAAACACCATATATTTT,CASSFGEVSGNTIYF
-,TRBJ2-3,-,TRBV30,TGTGCCTGGAGTGCGGTGGGGGCCATCCGCACAGATACGCAGTATTTT,CAWSAVGAIRTDTQYF
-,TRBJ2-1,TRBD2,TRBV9,TGTGCCAGCAGCCCTTCGGGGGGAGAGGGCAATGAGCAGTTCTTC,CASSPSGGEGNEQFF
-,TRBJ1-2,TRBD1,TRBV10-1,TGCGCCAGCAGGAACTACCGGGACAGGGGGCGTAGCGGCTACACCTTC,CASRNYRDRGRSGYTF
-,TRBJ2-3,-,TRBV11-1,TGTGCCAGCAGCTTAGGACCCTACGCAGATACGCAGTATTTT,CASSLGPYADTQYF
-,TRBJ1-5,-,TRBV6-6,TGTGCCAGCAGTTATTCTGCCTTCAATCAGCCCCAGCATTTT,CASSYSAFNQPQHF
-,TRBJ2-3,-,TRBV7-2,TGTGCCAGCAGCTTAGCGGGTCCCACAGATACGCAGTATTTT,CASSLAGPTDTQYF
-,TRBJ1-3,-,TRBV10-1,TGCGCCAGCAGCCGGAGGGGACGCGGAACTTACTCTGGAAACACCATATATTTT,CASSRRGRGTYSGNTIYF
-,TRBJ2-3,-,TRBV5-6,TGTGCCAGCAGCTTGACAGGGATCCCCACAGATACGCAGTATTTT,CASSLTGIPTDTQYF
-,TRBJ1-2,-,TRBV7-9,TGTGCCAGCAGTCTAAGGTCCGGGGCGGCGAACTATGGCTACACCTTC,CASSLRSGAANYGYTF
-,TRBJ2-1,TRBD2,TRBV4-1,TGCGCCAGCAGCCCCTCGGGGGCTAGCGGGAGGGCCTTCTACAATGAGCAGTTCTTC,CASSPSGASGRAFYNEQFF
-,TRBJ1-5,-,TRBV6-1,TGTGCCAGCAGTGTCAGGGGTGACAATCAGCCCCAGCATTTT,CASSVRGDNQPQHF
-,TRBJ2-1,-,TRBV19,TGTGCCAGTAGCCACAGACGCTCCTACAATGAGCAGTTCTTC,CASSHRRSYNEQFF
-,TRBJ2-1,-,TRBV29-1,TGCAGCGTACGGCGGAACTACAATGAGCAGTTCTTC,CSVRRNYNEQFF
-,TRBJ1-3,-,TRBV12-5,TGTGCTAGTGGCCCAGGGTTTCGGCTGGGAAACACCATATATTTT,CASGPGFRLGNTIYF
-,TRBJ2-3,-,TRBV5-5,TGTGCCAGCAGCTTGCAAGGGGCTCCCCCGGATACGCAGTATTTT,CASSLQGAPPDTQYF
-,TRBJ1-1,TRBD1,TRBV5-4,TGTGCCAGCAGCCCGGGACAGCCCCTGGACACTGAAGCTTTCTTT,CASSPGQPLDTEAFF
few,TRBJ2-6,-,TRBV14,TGTGCCAGCAGCCAAGACCTAGTCGGCAACGTCCTGACTTTC,CASSQDLVGNVLTF
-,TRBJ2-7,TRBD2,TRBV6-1,TGTGCCAGCAGTGGGGGGAGGGCCTGGGAGGGAGAGCAGTACTTC,CASSGGRAWEGEQYF
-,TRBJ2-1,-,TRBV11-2,TGTGCCAGCAGCCAGGGCCGGACAGGAGGGTTCAATGAGCAGTTCTTC,CASSQGRTGGFNEQFF
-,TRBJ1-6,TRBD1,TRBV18,TGTGCCAGCTCACCACGGACAGGGGGAGTCTCACCCCTCCACTTT,CASSPRTGGVSPLHF
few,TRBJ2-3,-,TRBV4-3,TGCGCCAGCAGCCAAGGGGGAGGGGGGGATACGCAGTATTTT,CASSQGGGGDTQYF
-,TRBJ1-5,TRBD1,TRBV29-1,TGCAGCGTTGAAGTGGGACAGGGGCAGCCCCAGCATTTT,CSVEVGQGQPQHF
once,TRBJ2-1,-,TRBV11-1,TGTGCCAGCAGCGCCACCTTTTGGAGTGAGCAGTTCTTC,CASSATFWSEQFF
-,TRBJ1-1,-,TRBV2,TGTGCCAGCAGCGGTCCCCTAACGGACAGCCGCAAAACTGAAGCTTTCTTT,CASSGPLTDSRKTEAFF
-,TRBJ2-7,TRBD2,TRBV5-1,TGCGCCAGCAGCCGACTAGCGGGAGCCAACGAGCAGTACTTC,CASSRLAGANEQYF
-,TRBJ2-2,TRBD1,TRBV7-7,TGTGCCAGCAGCTTATCACAGGGGAGTATTGGCGGGGAGCTGTTTTTT,CASSLSQGSIGGELFF
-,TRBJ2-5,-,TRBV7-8,TGTGCCAGCAGCCCGCGGAGGCTTCTCGGGGAGACCCAGTACTTC,CASSPRRLLGETQYF
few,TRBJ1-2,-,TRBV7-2,TGTGCCAGCAGCGCAGGACAGACCCTCTATGGCTACACCTTC,CASSAGQTLYGYTF
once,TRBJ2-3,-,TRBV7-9,TGTGCCAGCAGCTTTCTCGGAGTCACAGATACGCAGTATTTT,CASSFLGVTDTQYF
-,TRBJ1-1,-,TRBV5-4,TGTGCCAGCAGCTTGGGCGGGGGAGGGAACACTGAAGCTTTCTTT,CASSLGGGGNTEAFF
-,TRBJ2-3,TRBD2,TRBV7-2,TGTGCCAGCAGCGTACAAGCGGGACCCACAGATACGCAGTATTTT,CASSVQAGPTDTQYF
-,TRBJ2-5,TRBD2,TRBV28,TGTGCCAGCAGTTTGCTCCGGGGGGAAGAGACCCAGTACTTC,CASSLLRGEETQYF
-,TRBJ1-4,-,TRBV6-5,TGTGCCAGCACCACCGGGACGAGAAATGAAAAACTGTTTTTT,CASTTGTRNEKLFF
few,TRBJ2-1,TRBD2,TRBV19,TGTGCCAGTAGTATAGGAGGTAGCGGGGTCGATCCGTTCTTC,CASSIGGSGVDPFF
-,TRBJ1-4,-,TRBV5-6,TGTGCCAGCAGCTTAGGGGGTGAAAAACTGTTTTTT,CASSLGGEKLFF
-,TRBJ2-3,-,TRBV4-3,TGCGCCAGCAGCCAATTCGGGGGACTTTCCACAGATACGCAGTATTTT,CASSQFGGLSTDTQYF